This paragraph reports one T cell receptor beta chain. Its target is not known. These data belong to a study of beta chain features in type 1 diabetes. At the level of the study: Cells sorted and examined across all samples totaled over 95 million.

Study-level findings and limits: All four CD4+ subsets from Type 1 diabetes patients carried moderately but significantly shorter TCRB CDR3s. In type 1 diabetes patients, VDJ junctions had fewer insertions; deletions at these junctions were more frequent.

The CDR3 has 10 residues. Looked up from germline, CDR1 is SQVTM and CDR2 is ANQGSEA. V dropped 7 bases and J dropped 5 bases, with 9 bases sitting between them. Expressed TCRB transcripts got sequenced, as all isolated RNA was reverse transcribed. Data came from immunoSEQ multiplex PCR; TCRdb stores just in-frame clones and leaves some out. Of 330,000 or so clones listed, around 12% are singletons. Central memory, naive, regulatory and stem cell-like memory CD4+ cells were sorted by CD45RO/CCR7/CD25/CD127/CD95/CD27. The origin of this receptor is a woman in her late teens or twenties with type 1 diabetes. This chain links TRBV29-1 with TRBJ2-7; unclear D gene. The sample comprised naive CD4+ T cells from blood. The CDR3 nucleotides read TGCAGCGGTGGTGGAGACGAGCAGTACTTC. Translated, it gives CSGGGDEQYF.